This TCR beta chain emerged from a study of radiotherapy plus CTLA-4 blockade in lung cancer (dated by TCRdb to the late 2010s). At the level of the whole study: Among enrolled patients, 15% to 20% had an objective response and 30% to 35% reached disease control. Broad study findings and their caveats: After treatment with radiotherapy and ipilimumab, TCR clones that originated in tumors expanded in peripheral blood. The strongest predictors of response were reported to be early dynamic shifts in blood T cell clones along with a rise in serum interferon-beta following radiation.

Focal radiation therapy combined with CTLA-4 blockade (ipilimumab) was tested in patients with chemo-refractory metastatic non-small-cell lung cancer. The CDR3 sequence holds 13 residues, the cysteine and phenylalanine included. Solely the CDR3 DNA is kept, with 39 bases framed from the first base. Looking up the germline V gene yields CDR1 SGHTA and CDR2 FQGNSA. Cut back by 0 bases and 8 bases, the V and J ends lie 7 bases apart. With regard to this clone: Which antigen it targets is not known. No base-level quality is on record; no much larger clone is a single base apart.

Libraries were constructed by the immunoSEQ multiplex PCR assay. The immuneACCESS repertoire file appears here via TCRdb, limited to in-frame rearrangements. These files lack a portion of the clones; in checked studies, under half of the deficit traces to unresolved V genes, and the cause of the others is not known. The sample table holds fewer than 40,000 clones, of which roughly three quarters were seen once. The ten largest account for about 22% of the sample. Here the chain combines TRBV7-2 and TRBJ2-2; no D gene call is confident. Specimen: peripheral blood, collected from a patient treated with radiotherapy plus ipilimumab. This clonotype originated in a human donor with non-small cell lung cancer that progressed on radiotherapy plus ipilimumab. The DNA sequence follows: TGTGCCAGCAGCTTAGCGCCCAGGGGGGAGCTGTTTTTT. It translates as CASSLAPRGELFF.